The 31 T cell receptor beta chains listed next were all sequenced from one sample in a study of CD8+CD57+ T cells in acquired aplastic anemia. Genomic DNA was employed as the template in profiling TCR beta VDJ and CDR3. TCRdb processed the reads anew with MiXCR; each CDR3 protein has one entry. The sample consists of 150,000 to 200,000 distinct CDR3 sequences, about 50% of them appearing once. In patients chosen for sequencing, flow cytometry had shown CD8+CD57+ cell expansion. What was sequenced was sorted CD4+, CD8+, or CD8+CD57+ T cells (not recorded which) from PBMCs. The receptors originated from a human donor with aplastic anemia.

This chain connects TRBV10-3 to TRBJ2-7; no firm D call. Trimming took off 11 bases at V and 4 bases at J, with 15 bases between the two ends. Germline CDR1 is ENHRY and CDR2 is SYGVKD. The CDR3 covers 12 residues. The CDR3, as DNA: TGTGCCGTCCCCAGGAGTTCGTACGAGCAGTACTTC. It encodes CAVPRSSYEQYF.

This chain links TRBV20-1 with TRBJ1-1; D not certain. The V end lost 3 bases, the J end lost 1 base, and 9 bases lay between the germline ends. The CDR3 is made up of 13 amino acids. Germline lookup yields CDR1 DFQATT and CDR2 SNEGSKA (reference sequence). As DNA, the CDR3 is TGCAGTGCTAGTATACAGCCGAACACTGAAGCTTTCTTT. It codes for CSASIQPNTEAFF.

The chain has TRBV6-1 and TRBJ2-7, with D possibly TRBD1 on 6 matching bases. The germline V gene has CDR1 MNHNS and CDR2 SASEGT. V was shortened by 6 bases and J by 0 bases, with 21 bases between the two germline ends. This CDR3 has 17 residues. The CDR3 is CASRFGSRDTISYEQYF. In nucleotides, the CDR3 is TGTGCCAGCAGGTTCGGCTCCCGGGACACAATCTCCTACGAGCAGTACTTC.

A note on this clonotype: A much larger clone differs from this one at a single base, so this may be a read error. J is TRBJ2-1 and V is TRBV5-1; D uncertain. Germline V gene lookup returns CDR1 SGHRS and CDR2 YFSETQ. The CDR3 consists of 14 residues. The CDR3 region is CASSLDATTNEQSF. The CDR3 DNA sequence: TGCGCCAGCAGCTTGGACGCAACTACCAATGAGCAGTCCTTC.

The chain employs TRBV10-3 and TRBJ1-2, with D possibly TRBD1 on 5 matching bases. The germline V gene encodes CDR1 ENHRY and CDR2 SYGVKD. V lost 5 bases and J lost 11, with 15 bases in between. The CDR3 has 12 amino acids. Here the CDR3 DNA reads TGTGCCATCAGTCTTGGCAGGGAAGGTTACACCTTC. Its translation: CAISLGREGYTF.

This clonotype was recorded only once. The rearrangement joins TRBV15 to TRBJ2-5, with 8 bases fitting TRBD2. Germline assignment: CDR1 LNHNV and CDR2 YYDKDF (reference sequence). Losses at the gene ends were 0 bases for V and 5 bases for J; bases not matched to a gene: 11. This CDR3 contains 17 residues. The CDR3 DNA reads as TGTGCCACCAGCAGAGATCTTTCGGGGGGGAGCCTGGAGACCCAGTACTTC. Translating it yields CATSRDLSGGSLETQYF.

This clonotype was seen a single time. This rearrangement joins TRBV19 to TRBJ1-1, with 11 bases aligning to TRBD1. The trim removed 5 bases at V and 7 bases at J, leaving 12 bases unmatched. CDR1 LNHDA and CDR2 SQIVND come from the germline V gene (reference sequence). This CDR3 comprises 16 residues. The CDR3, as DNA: TGTGCCAGTAGTCCGTGGACAGGGGGCATTACAAGTGAAGCTTTCTTT. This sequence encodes CASSPWTGGITSEAFF.

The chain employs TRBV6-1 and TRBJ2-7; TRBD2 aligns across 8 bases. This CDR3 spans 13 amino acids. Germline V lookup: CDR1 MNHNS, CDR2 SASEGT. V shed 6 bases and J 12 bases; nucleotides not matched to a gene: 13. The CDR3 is CASRDGPAGVSYF. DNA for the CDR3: TGTGCCAGCAGAGACGGACCAGCGGGGGTATCGTACTTC.

The CDR3, as DNA: TGTGCCAGCAGCCGGTCAGGGACTGAAGCTTTCTTT. Translated, it gives CASSRSGTEAFF. The J gene is TRBJ1-1, the V gene TRBV7-2; perhaps TRBD1 as D (5 bases). The CDR3 spans 12 residues. Germline lookup yields CDR1 SGHTA and CDR2 FQGNSA. V was pared by 5 bases and J by 5 bases, with 9 bases between.

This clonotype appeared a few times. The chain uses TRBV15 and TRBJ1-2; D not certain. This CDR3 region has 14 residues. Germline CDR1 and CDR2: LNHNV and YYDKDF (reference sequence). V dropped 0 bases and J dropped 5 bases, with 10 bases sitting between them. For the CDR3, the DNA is TGTGCCACCAGCAGAGATCCCGGACCATATGGCTACACCTTC. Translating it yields CATSRDPGPYGYTF.

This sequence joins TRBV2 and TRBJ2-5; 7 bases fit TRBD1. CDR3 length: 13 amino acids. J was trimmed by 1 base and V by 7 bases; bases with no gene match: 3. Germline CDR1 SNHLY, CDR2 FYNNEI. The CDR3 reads CASTRDSQETQYF. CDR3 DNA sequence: TGTGCCAGCACCCGGGACAGCCAAGAGACCCAGTACTTC. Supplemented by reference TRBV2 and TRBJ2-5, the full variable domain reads EPEVTQTPSHQVTQMGQEVILRCVPISNHLYFYWYRQILGQKVEFLVSFYNNEISEKSEIFDDQFSVERPDGSNFTLKIRSTKLEDSAMYFCASTRDSQETQYFGPGTRLLVL.

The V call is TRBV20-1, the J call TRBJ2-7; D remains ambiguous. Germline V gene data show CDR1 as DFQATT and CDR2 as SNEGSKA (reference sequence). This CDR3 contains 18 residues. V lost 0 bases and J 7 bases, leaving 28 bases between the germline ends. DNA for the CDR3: TGCAGTGCTAGAGATTTGGCCGCCGGTAATATACAACCTCCAGAGCAGTACTTC. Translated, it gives CSARDLAAGNIQPPEQYF.

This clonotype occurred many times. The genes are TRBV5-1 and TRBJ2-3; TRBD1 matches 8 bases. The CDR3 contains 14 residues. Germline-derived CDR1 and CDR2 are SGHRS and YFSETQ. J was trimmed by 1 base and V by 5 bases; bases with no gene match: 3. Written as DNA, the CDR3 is TGCGCCAGCAGGCCGGGACAGGGCACAGATACGCAGTATTTT. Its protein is CASRPGQGTDTQYF.

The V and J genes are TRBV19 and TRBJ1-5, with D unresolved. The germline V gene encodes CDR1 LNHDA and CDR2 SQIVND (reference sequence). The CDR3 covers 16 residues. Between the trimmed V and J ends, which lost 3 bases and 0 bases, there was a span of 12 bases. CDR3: CASSILSEYSNQPQHF. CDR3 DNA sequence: TGTGCCAGTAGTATCCTTTCAGAGTATAGCAATCAGCCCCAGCATTTT. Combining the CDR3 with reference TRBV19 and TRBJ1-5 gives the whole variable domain DGGITQSPKYLFRKEGQNVTLSCEQNLNHDAMYWYRQDPGQGLRLIYYSQIVNDFQKGDIAEGYSVSREKKESFPLTVTSAQKNPTAFYLCASSILSEYSNQPQHFGDGTRLSIL.

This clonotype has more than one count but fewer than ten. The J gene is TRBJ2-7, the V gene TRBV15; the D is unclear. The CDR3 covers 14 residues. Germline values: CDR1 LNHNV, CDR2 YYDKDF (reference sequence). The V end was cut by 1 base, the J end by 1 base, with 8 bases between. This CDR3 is CATSRGGTSYEQYF. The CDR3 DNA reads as TGTGCCACCAGCAGAGGGGGTACTTCCTACGAGCAGTACTTC.

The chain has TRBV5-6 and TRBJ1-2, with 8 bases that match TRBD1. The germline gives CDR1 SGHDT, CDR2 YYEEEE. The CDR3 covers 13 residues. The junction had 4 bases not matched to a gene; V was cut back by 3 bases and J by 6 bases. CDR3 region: CASSWDRTDGYTF. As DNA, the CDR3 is TGTGCCAGCAGCTGGGACAGGACGGATGGCTACACCTTC.

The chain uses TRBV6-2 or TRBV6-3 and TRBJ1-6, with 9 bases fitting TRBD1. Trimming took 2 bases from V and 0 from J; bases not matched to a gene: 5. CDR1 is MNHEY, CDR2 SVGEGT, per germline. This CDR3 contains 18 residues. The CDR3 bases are TGTGCCAGCAGTTACGGCGACAGGGGGAGCTCCTATAATTCACCCCTCCACTTT. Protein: CASSYGDRGSSYNSPLHF.

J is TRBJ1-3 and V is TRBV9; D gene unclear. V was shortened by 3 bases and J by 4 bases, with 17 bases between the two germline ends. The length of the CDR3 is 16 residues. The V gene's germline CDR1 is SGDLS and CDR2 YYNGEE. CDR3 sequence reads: CASSGATVSGGNTIYF. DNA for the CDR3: TGTGCCAGCAGCGGGGCGACGGTCTCGGGAGGAAACACCATATATTTT.

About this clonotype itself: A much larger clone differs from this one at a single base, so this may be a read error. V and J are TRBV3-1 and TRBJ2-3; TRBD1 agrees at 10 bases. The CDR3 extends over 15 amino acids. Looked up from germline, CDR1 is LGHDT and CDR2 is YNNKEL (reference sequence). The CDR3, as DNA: TGTGCCAGCAGCCAAGGGGGACAGGGGCCAGATACGCAGTGTTTT. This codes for CASSQGGQGPDTQCF.

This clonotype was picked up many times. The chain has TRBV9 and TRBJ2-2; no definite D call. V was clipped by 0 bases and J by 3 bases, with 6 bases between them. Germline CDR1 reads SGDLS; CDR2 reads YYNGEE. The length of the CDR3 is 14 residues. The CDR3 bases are TGTGCCAGCAGCGTAGGGGGATACACCGGGGAGCTGTTTTTT. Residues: CASSVGGYTGELFF.

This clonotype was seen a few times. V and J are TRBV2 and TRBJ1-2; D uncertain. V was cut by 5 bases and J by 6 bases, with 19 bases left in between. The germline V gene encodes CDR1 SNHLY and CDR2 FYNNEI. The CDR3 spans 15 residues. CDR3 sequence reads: CASSHQTGGIDGYTF. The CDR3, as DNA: TGTGCCAGCAGTCACCAGACGGGAGGGATTGATGGCTACACCTTC.

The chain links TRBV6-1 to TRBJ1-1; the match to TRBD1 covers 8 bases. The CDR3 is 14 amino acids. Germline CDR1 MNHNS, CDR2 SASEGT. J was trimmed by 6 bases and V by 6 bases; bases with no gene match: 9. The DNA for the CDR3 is TGTGCCAGCAGGCACGACAGGGGTATGGCTGAAGCTTTCTTT. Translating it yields CASRHDRGMAEAFF.

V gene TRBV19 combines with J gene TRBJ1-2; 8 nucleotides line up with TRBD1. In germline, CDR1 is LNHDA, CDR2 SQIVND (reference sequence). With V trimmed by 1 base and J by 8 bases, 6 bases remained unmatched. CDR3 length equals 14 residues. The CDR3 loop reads CASSIVAGGGGYTF. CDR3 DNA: TGTGCCAGTAGTATAGTAGCAGGGGGCGGCGGCTACACCTTC.

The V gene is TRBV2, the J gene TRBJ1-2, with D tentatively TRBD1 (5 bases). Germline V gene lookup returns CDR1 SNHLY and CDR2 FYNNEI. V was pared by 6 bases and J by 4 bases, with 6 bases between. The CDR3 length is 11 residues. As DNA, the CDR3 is TGTGCCAGCAGACAGGCCTATGGCTACACCTTC. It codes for CASRQAYGYTF.

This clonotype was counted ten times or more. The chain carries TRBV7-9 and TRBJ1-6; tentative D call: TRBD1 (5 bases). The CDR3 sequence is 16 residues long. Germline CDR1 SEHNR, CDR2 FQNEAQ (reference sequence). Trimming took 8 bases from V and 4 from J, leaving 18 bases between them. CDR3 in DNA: TGTGCCAGCCAGGGAGGAGTCGGCGTTTATAATTCACCCCTCCACTTT. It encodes CASQGGVGVYNSPLHF.

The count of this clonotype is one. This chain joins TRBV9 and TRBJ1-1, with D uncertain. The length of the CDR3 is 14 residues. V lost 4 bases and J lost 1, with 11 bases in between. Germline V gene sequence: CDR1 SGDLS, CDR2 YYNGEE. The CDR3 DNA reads TGTGCCAGCAGCCCGGACGGGGAGAACACTGAAGCTTTCTTT. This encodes CASSPDGENTEAFF. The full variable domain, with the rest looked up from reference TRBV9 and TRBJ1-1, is DSGVTQTPKHLITATGQRVTLRCSPRSGDLSVYWYQQSLDQGLQFLIQYYNGEERAKGNILERFSAQQFPDLHSELNLSSLELGDSALYFCASSPDGENTEAFFGQGTRLTVV.

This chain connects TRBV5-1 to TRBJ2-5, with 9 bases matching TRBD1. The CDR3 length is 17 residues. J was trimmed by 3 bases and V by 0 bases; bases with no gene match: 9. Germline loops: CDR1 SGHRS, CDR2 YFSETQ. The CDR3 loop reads CASSLGTGGNWKETQYF. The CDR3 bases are TGCGCCAGCAGCTTGGGAACAGGGGGCAACTGGAAAGAGACCCAGTACTTC.

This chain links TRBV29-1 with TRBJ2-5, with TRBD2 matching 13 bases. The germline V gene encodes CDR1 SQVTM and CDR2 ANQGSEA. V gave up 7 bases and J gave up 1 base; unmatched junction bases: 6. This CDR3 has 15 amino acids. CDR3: CSADGTSGAQETQYF. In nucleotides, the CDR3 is TGCAGCGCCGATGGGACTAGCGGGGCCCAAGAGACCCAGTACTTC.

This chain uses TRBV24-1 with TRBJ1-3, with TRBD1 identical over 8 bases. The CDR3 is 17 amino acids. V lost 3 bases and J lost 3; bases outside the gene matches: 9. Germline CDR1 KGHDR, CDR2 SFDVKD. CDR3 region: CATSDIDRGINGNTIYF. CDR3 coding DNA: TGTGCCACCAGTGATATCGACAGGGGAATAAATGGAAACACCATATATTTT.

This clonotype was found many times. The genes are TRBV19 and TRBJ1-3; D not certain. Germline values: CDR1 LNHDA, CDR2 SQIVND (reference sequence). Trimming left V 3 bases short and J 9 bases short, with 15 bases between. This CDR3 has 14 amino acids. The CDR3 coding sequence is TGTGCCAGTAGTATCGACTCGGATCGGGGCACCATATATTTT. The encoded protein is CASSIDSDRGTIYF. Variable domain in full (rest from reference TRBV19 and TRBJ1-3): DGGITQSPKYLFRKEGQNVTLSCEQNLNHDAMYWYRQDPGQGLRLIYYSQIVNDFQKGDIAEGYSVSREKKESFPLTVTSAQKNPTAFYLCASSIDSDRGTIYFGEGSWLTVV.

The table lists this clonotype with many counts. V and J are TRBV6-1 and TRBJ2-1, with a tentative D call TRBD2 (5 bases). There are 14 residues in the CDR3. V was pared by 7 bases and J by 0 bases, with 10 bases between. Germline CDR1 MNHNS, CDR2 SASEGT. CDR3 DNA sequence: TGTGCCAGCATCCCGGGATCCTCCTACAATGAGCAGTTCTTC. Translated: CASIPGSSYNEQFF.